These T cell receptor beta chains were read from a single sample in a study of T cell repertoires in cytomegalovirus infection. TCRdb re-called the reads through MiXCR, storing one row per CDR3 protein. The profile covers 490,000 or so distinct CDR3 sequences, with approximately 11% appearing a single time and roughly 10% taken by the ten largest. Sequenced sample: PBMCs. These receptor sequences come from a human donor in good health (CMV status not recorded). Some clones in this sample may be carry-over from other donors' samples. The CDR3 runs from the conserved cysteine through the conserved F or W. Fields, in order: V gene, D gene, J gene, clone size, CDR3 protein, CDR3 DNA. A D gene is named only where the DNA matches it firmly. Expanded clones are given a class, and other clones once, few, many or no size at all.

V: TRBV7-8; D: .; J: TRBJ2-7; size: many; CDR3: CASSLDRVTYEQYF; DNA: TGTGCCAGCAGCTTAGACCGAGTTACCTACGAGCAGTACTTC
V: TRBV7-9; D: .; J: TRBJ1-1; size: many; CDR3: CASSSVGTKGTEAFF; DNA: TGTGCCAGCAGCTCCGTAGGGACGAAAGGCACTGAAGCTTTCTTT
V: TRBV6-1; D: .; J: TRBJ2-5; size: many; CDR3: CASSPGTTIQETQYF; DNA: TGTGCCAGCAGTCCCGGGACAACTATCCAAGAGACCCAGTACTTC
V: TRBV7-8; D: .; J: TRBJ1-2; size: many; CDR3: CASSLVAGDYGYTF; DNA: TGTGCCAGCAGCTTAGTTGCAGGAGACTATGGCTACACCTTC
V: TRBV12-3/TRBV12-4; D: .; J: TRBJ1-4; size: many; CDR3: CASTQSGDEKLFF; DNA: TGTGCCAGCACCCAGTCCGGGGATGAAAAACTGTTTTTT
V: TRBV12-3/TRBV12-4; D: .; J: TRBJ2-3; size: many; CDR3: CASSLGSRRSTDTQYF; DNA: TGTGCCAGCAGTTTAGGGTCCCGACGCAGCACAGATACGCAGTATTTT
V: TRBV6-1; D: TRBD1; J: TRBJ2-7; size: few; CDR3: CASSQTGVGHEQYF; DNA: TGTGCCAGCAGTCAGACAGGGGTGGGCCACGAGCAGTACTTC
V: TRBV4-2; D: .; J: TRBJ2-7; size: .; CDR3: CASSQDGEQYF; DNA: TGTGCCAGCAGCCAAGATGGGGAGCAGTACTTC
V: TRBV6-5; D: TRBD1; J: TRBJ2-7; size: .; CDR3: CAVSRDRDHEQYF; DNA: TGTGCCGTCTCCCGGGACAGGGACCACGAGCAGTACTTC
V: TRBV12-5; D: .; J: TRBJ2-1; size: many; CDR3: CATATYNEQFF; DNA: TGTGCTACCGCTACCTACAATGAGCAGTTCTTC
V: TRBV5-6; D: .; J: TRBJ2-7; size: many; CDR3: CASSLSESYEQYF; DNA: TGTGCCAGCAGCTTGTCCGAGTCCTACGAGCAGTACTTC
V: TRBV12-3/TRBV12-4; D: .; J: TRBJ2-1; size: many; CDR3: CASDRPGQVKHGSEQFF; DNA: TGTGCCAGCGACCGGCCGGGTCAGGTAAAACATGGGAGTGAGCAGTTCTTC
V: TRBV24-1; D: TRBD2; J: TRBJ2-3; size: many; CDR3: CATSDPTTSGQSTDTQYF; DNA: TGTGCCACCAGTGATCCCACGACTAGCGGGCAATCCACAGATACGCAGTATTTT
V: TRBV2; D: .; J: TRBJ1-1; size: many; CDR3: CASSWLRTLNTEAFF; DNA: TGTGCCAGCAGTTGGCTTAGGACGTTGAACACTGAAGCTTTCTTT
V: TRBV2; D: .; J: TRBJ2-3; size: .; CDR3: CASSENQGRDTQYF; DNA: TGTGCCAGCAGTGAGAACCAGGGGCGGGATACGCAGTATTTT
V: TRBV27; D: .; J: TRBJ2-7; size: many; CDR3: CASSLSNYEQYF; DNA: TGTGCCAGCAGTTTATCGAACTACGAGCAGTACTTC
V: TRBV7-3; D: TRBD2; J: TRBJ2-7; size: many; CDR3: CASSGGTSDEQYF; DNA: TGTGCCAGCAGCGGCGGGACTAGCGACGAGCAGTACTTC
V: TRBV7-3; D: .; J: TRBJ2-2; size: many; CDR3: CASSPGALNTGELFF; DNA: TGTGCCAGCAGCCCCGGAGCTTTGAACACCGGGGAGCTGTTTTTT
V: TRBV9; D: TRBD2; J: TRBJ2-3; size: .; CDR3: CASSARLATDTQYF; DNA: TGTGCCAGCAGCGCCCGACTAGCCACAGATACGCAGTATTTT
V: TRBV6-6; D: TRBD2; J: TRBJ2-1; size: many; CDR3: CASREASGYNEQFF; DNA: TGTGCCAGCCGAGAGGCTAGCGGTTACAATGAGCAGTTCTTC
V: TRBV9; D: TRBD1; J: TRBJ1-4; size: .; CDR3: CASSGRTGGGEKLFF; DNA: TGTGCCAGCAGCGGCCGGACAGGCGGAGGTGAAAAACTGTTTTTT
V: TRBV7-8; D: TRBD1; J: TRBJ1-2; size: .; CDR3: CASSLTPGQGNYGYTF; DNA: TGTGCCAGCAGCCTCACACCCGGACAGGGAAACTATGGCTACACCTTC
V: TRBV5-6; D: TRBD2; J: TRBJ2-5; size: many; CDR3: CASSFGTSDETQYF; DNA: TGTGCCAGCAGCTTCGGGACTAGCGACGAGACCCAGTACTTC
V: TRBV6-1; D: .; J: TRBJ1-5; size: many; CDR3: CASSDRQVSGQPQHF; DNA: TGTGCCAGCAGCGATCGACAGGTTTCGGGACAGCCCCAGCATTTT
V: TRBV7-9; D: .; J: TRBJ2-7; size: .; CDR3: CASSSPTGTVYEQYF; DNA: TGTGCCAGCAGCTCACCCACGGGGACCGTCTACGAGCAGTACTTC
V: TRBV29-1; D: .; J: TRBJ2-7; size: .; CDR3: CSVGFGGTYEQYF; DNA: TGCAGCGTTGGATTTGGCGGGACCTACGAGCAGTACTTC
V: TRBV3-1; D: .; J: TRBJ1-1; size: many; CDR3: CASSQVGASGAFF; DNA: TGTGCCAGCAGCCAAGTCGGGGCTTCTGGAGCTTTCTTT
V: TRBV6-6; D: .; J: TRBJ2-1; size: many; CDR3: CASSSRLYNEQFF; DNA: TGTGCCAGCAGTTCCAGACTGTACAATGAGCAGTTCTTC
V: TRBV19; D: TRBD2; J: TRBJ2-1; size: once; CDR3: CASSIDPAGTSGRGEQFF; DNA: TGTGCCAGTAGTATAGACCCCGCCGGGACTAGCGGGAGGGGGGAGCAGTTCTTC
V: TRBV28; D: .; J: TRBJ1-5; size: few; CDR3: CASSRTIHQPQHF; DNA: TGTGCCAGCAGCCGCACTATCCATCAGCCCCAGCATTTT
V: TRBV7-8; D: TRBD2; J: TRBJ2-1; size: many; CDR3: CASKLSSSGGSPYNEQFF; DNA: TGTGCCAGCAAACTTAGTTCTAGCGGGGGTAGTCCCTACAATGAGCAGTTCTTC
V: TRBV5-4; D: TRBD1; J: TRBJ1-2; size: many; CDR3: CASSLENRGDGYTF; DNA: TGTGCCAGCAGCTTAGAAAACAGGGGGGATGGCTACACCTTC
V: TRBV19; D: .; J: TRBJ2-5; size: few; CDR3: CASSWGPKETQYF; DNA: TGTGCCAGTAGCTGGGGCCCGAAAGAGACCCAGTACTTC
V: TRBV7-3; D: .; J: TRBJ2-1; size: many; CDR3: CASSIEPDNEQFF; DNA: TGTGCCAGCAGCATCGAACCAGACAATGAGCAGTTCTTC
V: TRBV12-3/TRBV12-4; D: .; J: TRBJ2-1; size: many; CDR3: CASRWSGLPIGSEQFF; DNA: TGTGCCAGCAGATGGTCGGGACTCCCAATCGGGAGTGAGCAGTTCTTC
V: TRBV20-1; D: TRBD2; J: TRBJ2-5; size: .; CDR3: CSARGSGRAGETQYF; DNA: TGCAGTGCTAGAGGCAGCGGGAGGGCCGGTGAGACCCAGTACTTC
V: TRBV29-1; D: TRBD1; J: TRBJ1-1; size: many; CDR3: CSVGTGAMNTEAFF; DNA: TGCAGCGTTGGGACAGGGGCGATGAACACTGAAGCTTTCTTT
V: TRBV20-1; D: TRBD1; J: TRBJ1-5; size: .; CDR3: CSASNPPRTGGKISNQPQHF; DNA: TGCAGTGCTAGTAATCCTCCCCGGACAGGGGGGAAGATTAGCAATCAGCCCCAGCATTTT
V: TRBV3-1; D: .; J: TRBJ1-2; size: .; CDR3: CASSQPEGYGYTF; DNA: TGTGCCAGCAGCCAGCCAGAGGGCTATGGCTACACCTTC
V: TRBV9; D: TRBD1; J: TRBJ1-1; size: many; CDR3: CASSGRGQGEGESNTEAFF; DNA: TGTGCCAGCAGCGGGAGGGGACAGGGGGAAGGGGAATCGAACACTGAAGCTTTCTTT
V: TRBV13; D: .; J: TRBJ2-5; size: many; CDR3: CASSLRGRETQYF; DNA: TGTGCCAGCAGCTTGCGGGGACGGGAGACCCAGTACTTC
V: TRBV9; D: .; J: TRBJ1-3; size: .; CDR3: CASSVGDGYSGNTIYF; DNA: TGTGCCAGCAGCGTAGGCGATGGGTATTCTGGAAACACCATATATTTT
V: TRBV5-4; D: TRBD2; J: TRBJ2-7; size: few; CDR3: CASSRGGTPSYEQYF; DNA: TGTGCCAGCAGCCGGGGGGGGACCCCCTCCTACGAGCAGTACTTC
V: TRBV28; D: TRBD2; J: TRBJ2-7; size: .; CDR3: CASSLPGTSGMYEQYF; DNA: TGTGCCAGCAGTCTCCCAGGGACTAGCGGGATGTACGAGCAGTACTTC
V: TRBV19; D: TRBD2; J: TRBJ2-5; size: few; CDR3: CASSRTSVAAETQYF; DNA: TGTGCCAGTAGTAGAACTAGCGTTGCGGCCGAGACCCAGTACTTC
V: TRBV14; D: .; J: TRBJ1-1; size: few; CDR3: CASSQTGRSGTEAFF; DNA: TGTGCCAGCAGCCAAACCGGACGGTCTGGCACTGAAGCTTTCTTT
V: TRBV29-1; D: .; J: TRBJ1-4; size: .; CDR3: CSVVFLHATNEKLFF; DNA: TGCAGCGTTGTGTTTTTGCATGCAACTAATGAAAAACTGTTTTTT
V: TRBV3-1; D: .; J: TRBJ2-5; size: few; CDR3: CASSLGVTQETQYF; DNA: TGTGCCAGCAGCCTAGGCGTCACCCAAGAGACCCAGTACTTC